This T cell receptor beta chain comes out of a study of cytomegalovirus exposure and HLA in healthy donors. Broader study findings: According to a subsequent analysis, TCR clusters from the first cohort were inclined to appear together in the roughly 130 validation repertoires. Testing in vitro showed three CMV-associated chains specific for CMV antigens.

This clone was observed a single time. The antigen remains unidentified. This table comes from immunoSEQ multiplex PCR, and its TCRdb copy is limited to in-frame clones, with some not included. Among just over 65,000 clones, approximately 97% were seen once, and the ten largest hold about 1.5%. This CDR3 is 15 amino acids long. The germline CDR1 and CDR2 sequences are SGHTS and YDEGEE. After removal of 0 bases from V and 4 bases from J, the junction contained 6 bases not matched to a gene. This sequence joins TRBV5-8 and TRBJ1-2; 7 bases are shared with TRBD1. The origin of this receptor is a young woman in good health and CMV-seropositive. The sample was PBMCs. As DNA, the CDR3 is TGTGCCAGCAGCTTGGCAGGGGGGCCGGGCTATGGCTACACCTTC. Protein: CASSLAGGPGYGYTF.